The TCR beta chain described here comes from a study of T cell responses to AZD1222 COVID-19 vaccine. Study-wide results and limits: Baseline seropositives among AZD1222 recipients totaled only 5 to 7. Vaccine-related CD4 TCRs covered spike, predominating at 160-218 and 743-854. Reportedly, nearly half the spike-specific TCRs target unmutated variant regions. Repertoires were sampled only after the peak T cell response.

CDR1 SGHTA and CDR2 FQGNSA come from the germline V gene. J lost 4 bases, V lost 5 bases, and 8 bases had no gene match. The CDR3 is made up of 15 amino acids. The assay was immunoSEQ multiplex PCR, and TCRdb's table has in-frame clones only and misses some. The sample lists roughly 200,000 clones; 85% to 95% were seen once. With respect to this clone: What it recognizes is unknown.

Sequencing was performed on peripheral blood, taken 28 days after the second dose of the MenACWY control vaccine. The chain employs TRBV7-2 and TRBJ1-5, with TRBD1 matching 7 bases. This sequence originates from an adult who received the MenACWY meningococcal vaccine as a control. In DNA form, the CDR3 reads TGTGCCAGCAGCATACATTCGACAGGGAATCAGCCCCAGCATTTT. Translated: CASSIHSTGNQPQHF.